These 31 T cell receptor beta chains were all obtained from the same sample, sequenced in a study of radiotherapy plus CTLA-4 blockade in lung cancer. Sequencing used immunoSEQ multiplex PCR; TCRdb keeps in-frame clones, though not all of them. Of about 24,000 clones in the sample, less than 80% are singletons; the top ten hold around 3.1%. The material sequenced was peripheral blood, taken from a patient treated with radiotherapy plus ipilimumab. These receptors all come from a human donor with non-small cell lung cancer whose response to radiotherapy plus ipilimumab could not be evaluated.

The chain employs TRBV10-1 and TRBJ2-7; 11 bases agree with TRBD2. There are 16 residues in the CDR3. V lost 0 bases, J lost 5 bases, and 6 bases stayed unmatched. Germline V CDR1 and CDR2: WNHNN, SYGVQD (reference sequence). CDR3 bases: TGCGCCAGCAGTGAGTCCGGGACTAGCGGCATACACGAGCAGTACTTC. This encodes CASSESGTSGIHEQYF.

This chain joins TRBV28 and TRBJ2-3, with D possibly TRBD2 on 5 matching bases. V was clipped by 5 bases and J by 9 bases, with 15 bases between them. From germline, CDR1 is MDHEN and CDR2 SYDVKM. This CDR3 has 13 amino acids. In DNA, the CDR3 is TGTGCCAGCAGTCTAGCCGACCCCCAAACGCAGTATTTT. Protein product: CASSLADPQTQYF.

The CDR3 DNA follows: TGCAGCGTAAACCGGGACAGGAACACCGGGGAGCTGTTTTTT. It is translated as CSVNRDRNTGELFF. The chain links TRBV29-1 to TRBJ2-2; 7 bases map to TRBD1. The CDR3 is made up of 14 amino acids. V lost 6 bases to trimming and J lost 1 base; unmatched junction nucleotides: 5. The germline CDR1 and CDR2 sequences are SQVTM and ANQGSEA.

This clone was seen only once. The V call is TRBV28, the J call TRBJ1-1, with unresolved D. From germline, CDR1 is MDHEN and CDR2 SYDVKM. V was clipped by 5 bases and J by 1 base, with 20 bases between them. The CDR3 is 17 residues long. The DNA of the CDR3 is TGTGCCAGCAGTATAATCGGGCCCCGGAGGAGGAACACTGAAGCTTTCTTT. This encodes CASSIIGPRRRNTEAFF.

The genes are TRBV7-2 and TRBJ2-7; TRBD2 matches at 7 bases. The CDR3 is 13 amino acids. Germline assignment: CDR1 SGHTA and CDR2 FQGNSA. V gave up 5 bases and J gave up 2 bases; unmatched junction bases: 3. CDR3 sequence reads: CASSVGLAYEQYF. The DNA for the CDR3 is TGTGCCAGCAGCGTCGGACTAGCCTACGAGCAGTACTTC.

This clone has only a few counts. This chain uses TRBV18 with TRBJ1-1; 7 bases match TRBD1. Per the germline V gene, CDR1 is KGHSH and CDR2 is LQKENI. Trimming took 4 bases from V and 11 from J; bases not matched to a gene: 7. This CDR3 has 12 amino acids. The CDR3 coding sequence is TGTGCCAGCTCACGAGGGCAGGGGGAGGCTTTCTTT. It translates to CASSRGQGEAFF.

The chain is built from TRBV29-1 and TRBJ2-3, with 9 bases aligning to TRBD1. Germline CDR1 reads SQVTM; CDR2 reads ANQGSEA. V shed 4 bases, J shed 2 bases, and the junction held 7 bases outside the gene matches. This CDR3 is built from 15 residues. The CDR3 here is CSVGGGTGSTDTQYF. The CDR3 nucleotides are TGCAGCGTTGGGGGCGGGACAGGGTCCACAGATACGCAGTATTTT.

The CDR3 spells CASSYVQGAIYEQYF. CDR3 bases: TGTGCCAGCAGTTATGTGCAGGGGGCGATCTACGAGCAGTACTTC. This chain uses TRBV6-6 with TRBJ2-5, with 8 nucleotides matching TRBD1. The J call may be in error: the DNA end matches TRBJ2-7 better. In germline, CDR1 is MNHNY, CDR2 SVGAGI (reference sequence). CDR3 length: 15 residues.

The V gene is TRBV27, the J gene TRBJ1-2; 9 positions match TRBD1. This CDR3 has 14 residues. Germline CDR1 reads MNHEY; CDR2 reads SMNVEV (reference sequence). The junction had 4 bases not matched to a gene; V was cut back by 2 bases and J by 6 bases. The CDR3 region is CASSLGDRVHGYTF. CDR3 DNA sequence: TGTGCCAGCAGTTTAGGGGACAGGGTTCATGGCTACACCTTC.

This CDR3 reads CSALPSLIFQETQYF. CDR3 DNA sequence: TGCAGCGCCCTTCCCTCTCTTATCTTCCAAGAGACCCAGTACTTC. V gene TRBV29-1 combines with J gene TRBJ2-5, with D unclear. V was trimmed by 7 bases and J by 1 base, leaving 19 bases between them. Germline V CDR1 and CDR2: SQVTM, ANQGSEA. This CDR3 spans 15 amino acids.

The rearrangement uses TRBV30 and TRBJ1-5; D is perhaps TRBD1 (5 bases). Germline V gene lookup returns CDR1 GTSNPN and CDR2 SVGIG (reference sequence). Trimming removed 2 bases at V and 3 bases at J, with 8 bases between. The CDR3 length is 13 residues. CDR3 region: CAWSRQYNQPQHF. In DNA, the CDR3 is TGTGCCTGGAGTCGACAGTACAATCAGCCCCAGCATTTT.

This clone was counted once. The chain is built from TRBV30 and TRBJ1-6, with unresolved D. This CDR3 has 14 residues. In germline, CDR1 is GTSNPN, CDR2 SVGIG (reference sequence). V shed 1 base and J shed 5 bases, with 9 bases lying between them. This CDR3 reads CAWSATTNNSPLHF. The CDR3 DNA reads TGTGCCTGGAGTGCCACCACAAATAATTCACCCCTCCACTTT.

V is TRBV19 and J is TRBJ2-2; D is uncertain. This CDR3 has 14 residues. Germline V gives CDR1 LNHDA, CDR2 SQIVND (reference sequence). V lost 4 bases, J lost 1 base, and 7 bases lay in between. The CDR3 loop reads CASSRTVNTGELFF. CDR3 DNA: TGTGCCAGTAGTAGAACAGTGAACACCGGGGAGCTGTTTTTT.

In this sample, this clone turned up once. This sequence joins TRBV5-1 and TRBJ2-3; 9 bases align to TRBD1. From germline, CDR1 is SGHRS and CDR2 YFSETQ. The CDR3 contains 14 residues. Trimming at V came to 6 bases and at J to 1 base, leaving 3 bases not matched to a gene. CDR3: CASTRDRGTDTQYF. Here the CDR3 DNA reads TGCGCCAGCACCCGGGACAGGGGCACAGATACGCAGTATTTT.

The rearrangement links TRBV28 to TRBJ2-7; TRBD1 aligns across 9 bases. The germline V gene has CDR1 MDHEN and CDR2 SYDVKM. With V trimmed by 4 bases and J by 3 bases, 4 bases remained unmatched. The CDR3 runs to 14 residues. DNA of the CDR3: TGTGCCAGCAGTTCGGGACAGGGATTCTACGAGCAGTACTTC. It specifies CASSSGQGFYEQYF.

The genes are TRBV9 and TRBJ2-1, with 9 bases matching TRBD2. The J segment lost 4 bases and the V segment lost 5 bases, leaving 7 bases of the junction unmatched. Germline V CDR1 and CDR2: SGDLS, YYNGEE. The length of the CDR3 is 15 residues. Here the CDR3 reads CASRKGLASYNEQFF. CDR3 bases: TGTGCCAGCAGGAAAGGACTAGCGAGTTACAATGAGCAGTTCTTC.

The V call is TRBV5-1, the J call TRBJ2-2; the D is unclear. The germline gives CDR1 SGHRS, CDR2 YFSETQ. This CDR3 spans 14 amino acids. V lost 0 bases and J 6 bases, leaving 9 bases between the germline ends. This chain's CDR3 is CASSLGASSGELFF. For the CDR3, the DNA is TGCGCCAGCAGCTTGGGTGCGAGCTCCGGGGAGCTGTTTTTT.

This chain uses TRBV6-1 with TRBJ1-5, with TRBD1 matching over 8 bases. With V trimmed by 6 bases and J by 4 bases, 8 bases remained unmatched. Germline V gives CDR1 MNHNS, CDR2 SASEGT. The CDR3 length is 15 residues. CDR3 in DNA: TGTGCCAGCAGGGGGGACAGGTCCTTGAATCAGCCCCAGCATTTT. Translation gives CASRGDRSLNQPQHF.

This chain connects TRBV12-5 to TRBJ1-1; D is uncertain. Germline V gene lookup returns CDR1 LGHNT and CDR2 FRNRAP. Trimming stripped 0 bases from V and 8 bases from J, with 7 bases between. This CDR3 spans 12 amino acids. CDR3 sequence (DNA): TGTGCTAGTGGTTTGGTATGGCAGGAAGCTTTCTTT. It specifies CASGLVWQEAFF. Drawing the rest from reference TRBV12-5 and TRBJ1-1, the complete variable domain is DARVTQTPRHKVTEMGQEVTMRCQPILGHNTVFWYRQTMMQGLELLAYFRNRAPLDDSGMPKDRFSAEMPDATLATLKIQPSEPRDSAVYFCASGLVWQEAFFGQGTRLTVV.

This chain connects TRBV27 to TRBJ2-5, with 13 bases matching TRBD2. Germline V lookup: CDR1 MNHEY, CDR2 SMNVEV (reference sequence). The CDR3 spans 15 residues. V lost 4 bases to trimming and J lost 4 bases; unmatched junction nucleotides: 3. The CDR3 sequence: CASSSGLAGRETQYF. The CDR3, as DNA: TGTGCCAGCAGTTCGGGACTAGCGGGACGAGAGACCCAGTACTTC.

V usage is TRBV7-2 and J usage is TRBJ2-3; 12 bases are a match to TRBD2. Germline-derived CDR1 and CDR2 are SGHTA and FQGNSA. Trimming at V came to 5 bases and at J to 0 bases, leaving 9 bases not matched to a gene. CDR3 length: 18 residues. The CDR3 DNA reads TGTGCCAGCAGCAAGATAACTAGCGGGAGGACTAGCACAGATACGCAGTATTTT. It specifies CASSKITSGRTSTDTQYF.

Only a few counts were recorded for this clone. The gene calls are TRBV7-2 and TRBJ2-3; D ambiguous. Trimming stripped 1 base from V and 4 bases from J, with 6 bases between. This CDR3 comprises 13 residues. Germline V gives CDR1 SGHTA, CDR2 FQGNSA. CDR3 bases: TGTGCCAGCAGCTTAGGAGTGGCAGATACGCAGTATTTT. It yields the protein CASSLGVADTQYF.

This chain links TRBV28 with TRBJ2-6, with a possible D match to TRBD2 (7 bases). V shed 3 bases and J shed 8 bases, with 20 bases lying between them. In germline, CDR1 is MDHEN, CDR2 SYDVKM. This CDR3 is built from 17 residues. The CDR3 nucleotides read TGTGCCAGCAGTTTGTTTATTGGAGGGGGGGAGACCAACGTCCTGACTTTC. It yields the protein CASSLFIGGGETNVLTF.

This chain connects TRBV9 to TRBJ2-1; no reliable D call. V was trimmed by 2 bases and J by 1 base, leaving 10 bases between them. The germline gives CDR1 SGDLS, CDR2 YYNGEE. This CDR3 has 15 amino acids. The CDR3 loop is CASSVTPGSYNEQFF. CDR3 coding DNA: TGTGCCAGCAGCGTCACCCCGGGTTCCTACAATGAGCAGTTCTTC.

V usage is TRBV9 and J usage is TRBJ2-7; TRBD1 might be the D (5 bases). The CDR3 has 15 residues. Trimming shortened V by 0 bases and J by 3 bases, and 13 bases separated the two germline ends. Germline-derived CDR1 and CDR2 are SGDLS and YYNGEE. This chain's CDR3 is CASSVGTGPYYEQYF. The CDR3 nucleotides are TGTGCCAGCAGCGTAGGAACAGGACCTTACTACGAGCAGTACTTC.

V and J are TRBV5-1 and TRBJ2-7, with TRBD1 identical over 10 bases. Germline CDR1 is SGHRS and CDR2 is YFSETQ. The CDR3 runs to 13 residues. The J segment lost 6 bases and the V segment lost 4 bases, leaving 4 bases of the junction unmatched. CDR3 sequence reads: CASSGGQGGEQYF. The CDR3 bases are TGCGCCAGCAGCGGAGGACAGGGGGGCGAGCAGTACTTC.

This clone was found a few times. The CDR3 nucleotides are TGTGCCAGCAGCTGGACAGGGGCCCGCAATCAGCCCCAGCATTTT. Encoded protein: CASSWTGARNQPQHF. The rearrangement uses TRBV28 and TRBJ1-5; 9 bases map to TRBD1. The CDR3 loop spans 15 amino acids. The V segment lost 6 bases and the J segment 2 bases; nucleotides outside the gene matches: 5. Germline V gene sequence: CDR1 MDHEN, CDR2 SYDVKM.

The chain carries TRBV19 and TRBJ2-1, with D tentatively TRBD1 (6 bases). Germline V CDR1 and CDR2: LNHDA, SQIVND (reference sequence). Trimming cost V 8 bases and J 5 bases, with 13 bases left between them. The CDR3 extends over 13 amino acids. This CDR3 reads CASAGQSNNEQFF. DNA for the CDR3: TGTGCCAGTGCCGGACAGAGTAACAATGAGCAGTTCTTC.

The rearrangement uses TRBV30 and TRBJ2-4; 7 bases match TRBD2. The CDR3 totals 14 residues. The junction had 8 bases not matched to a gene; V was cut back by 5 bases and J by 4 bases. From germline, CDR1 is GTSNPN and CDR2 SVGIG (reference sequence). CDR3 residues: CAWVASGGKNIQYF. Here the CDR3 DNA reads TGTGCCTGGGTCGCTAGCGGAGGGAAAAACATTCAGTACTTC.

By proportion, this clone is medium-sized (0.01 to 0.1%). This rearrangement joins TRBV7-2 to TRBJ1-5, with 10 bases identical to TRBD1. With V trimmed by 1 base and J by 5 bases, 5 bases remained unmatched. CDR3 length: 16 residues. CDR1 SGHTA and CDR2 FQGNSA come from the germline V gene. The CDR3: CASSLGGTGVHQPQHF. CDR3 coding DNA: TGTGCCAGCAGCTTAGGAGGGACAGGGGTTCATCAGCCCCAGCATTTT.

The V gene is TRBV5-4, the J gene TRBJ2-1; 9 nucleotides match TRBD1. Germline CDR1 is SGHNT and CDR2 is YYREEE (reference sequence). V was clipped by 3 bases and J by 1 base; unmatched bases: 2. This CDR3 is 15 amino acids long. CDR3 sequence reads: CASSWDRASYNEQFF. The CDR3, as DNA: TGTGCCAGCAGCTGGGACAGGGCGTCCTACAATGAGCAGTTCTTC.